This T cell receptor beta chain was captured in a study of prognosis after radiotherapy for stage I lung cancer. Genomic DNA yielded TCR beta CDR3, amplified by two-round multiplex PCR. During first-round PCR, primers specific to each TRBV and TRBJ gene were used. Amplification in the second PCR round was performed with universal primers. TCRdb redid the calling of the multiplex PCR reads with MiXCR, one entry per CDR3 protein. The sample lists roughly 27,000 distinct CDR3 sequences, 46% occurring once. This clonotype appeared a single time. Antigen specificity is unknown. At one end the junction does not follow the germline gene, possibly because of a read error. Study conclusions and caveats: Patients who developed distant metastases had lower Shannon entropy after stereotactic body radiation therapy.

CDR3 length equals 17 residues. The material sequenced was PBMCs, taken before or after stereotactic body radiation therapy (not recorded which). This TCR derives from a donor over 45 with non-small cell lung cancer. The chain uses TRBV12-3 or TRBV12-4 and TRBJ2-4; TRBD1 aligns across 9 bases. The DNA of the CDR3 is TGTGCCAGCAGCCCTATCGGGACAGGGAGGACCAAAAACATTCGGTACTTC. Its translation is CASSPIGTGRTKNIRYF.